Listed below are T cell receptor beta chains from one sample, sequenced in a study of blood T cell repertoires in COVID-19. Only in-frame clones appear in the TCRdb table, and some are missing; sequencing was by immunoSEQ multiplex PCR. The table includes about 98,000 clones, approximately 88% detected once. Sequenced material: peripheral blood. The source of these receptors is a human donor in a cohort sampled during active COVID-19. Each CDR3 is given with its conserved first and last residue. Each record gives: V gene, J gene, clone size, CDR3 protein. A clone size is listed for some rows: how often the clone was seen (once, few, many), or a class if it is expanded.

TRBV29-1	TRBJ1-5	NA	CSAVTGGQPQHF
TRBV19	TRBJ2-7	NA	CASSIFSGDSYEQYF
TRBV19	TRBJ2-7	NA	CASSTSRGDNYEQYF
TRBV4-2	TRBJ2-5	once	CASSQAGASETQYF
TRBV7-3	TRBJ2-2	few	CASSSPAGGDTGELFF
TRBV5-1	TRBJ1-2	once	CASRGQGVNYGYTF
TRBV14	TRBJ2-5	NA	CASSQGQGGQETQYF
TRBV5-1	TRBJ1-2	NA	CASSLGLRAARGYGYTF
TRBV3-1/TRBV3-2	TRBJ2-3	NA	CASSHRAGFTDTQYF
TRBV7-9	TRBJ2-5	NA	CVSSFPRNRGRETQYF
TRBV30	TRBJ1-2	NA	CAWSVQGAVYGYTF